Detailed here is one TCR beta chain. One end of the junction varies from germline; a read error may be responsible. These data are taken from a study of CD8+CD57+ T cells in acquired aplastic anemia. Genomic DNA constituted the template upon which TCR beta VDJ and CDR3 profiling was performed. TCRdb re-derived calls from the reads in MiXCR, one entry per CDR3 protein. The sample records under 350,000 distinct CDR3 sequences, roughly three fifths being singletons. The source material was sorted CD4+, CD8+, or CD8+CD57+ T cells (not recorded which) from PBMCs. The receptor's source is a human donor with severe aplastic anemia or a healthy control (not recorded which).

For the CDR3, the DNA is TGTGCCAGCACCCTACAGGGGTCCACTGAAGCTTTC. Its translation: CASTLQGSTEAF. The V gene is TRBV7-2, the J gene TRBJ2-6, with 7 nucleotides matching TRBD1. This CDR3 has 12 residues. Germline CDR1 is SGHTA and CDR2 is FQGNSA.